Listed below are T cell receptor beta chains from one sample, sequenced in a study of T cells after posttransplantation cyclophosphamide. TCRdb's table, derived via immunoSEQ multiplex PCR, lists solely in-frame clones and lacks some. This sample yields more than 50,000 clones, of which around 83% are seen a single time; about 2.8% belongs to the top ten. The sequencing input was PBMCs. The receptors originated from a man younger than 40 with a blood cancer, CMV-positive, and with a related stem cell donor. Each CDR3 is given with its conserved first and last residue. A D gene is named only where the DNA matches it firmly. Some rows mark clone size as missing; the rest say once, few, many or name a class of expanded clone.

V: TRBV7-3; J: TRBJ2-1; size: NA; D: NA; CDR3: CASSLTFSGVGAGNEQFF; DNA: TGTGCCAGCAGCTTAACGTTTTCTGGAGTAGGGGCAGGCAATGAGCAGTTCTTC
V: TRBV11-2; J: TRBJ2-2; size: NA; D: NA; CDR3: CASSFRDSKTGELFF; DNA: TGTGCCAGCAGCTTTAGGGACTCGAAAACCGGGGAGCTGTTTTTT
V: TRBV5-6; J: TRBJ1-1; size: NA; D: NA; CDR3: CASSFWQDFMNTEAFF; DNA: TGTGCCAGCAGCTTTTGGCAGGACTTTATGAACACTGAAGCTTTCTTT
V: TRBV5-6; J: TRBJ2-7; size: NA; D: TRBD1; CDR3: CASSRPGQGAYEQYF; DNA: TGTGCCAGCAGCAGACCGGGACAGGGAGCCTACGAGCAGTACTTC
V: TRBV10-2; J: TRBJ2-7; size: NA; D: NA; CDR3: CASSERRARGYEQYF; DNA: TGCGCCAGCAGTGAAAGGAGAGCGAGAGGTTACGAGCAGTACTTC
V: TRBV2; J: TRBJ1-5; size: few; D: TRBD1; CDR3: CASQTGNSNQPQHF; DNA: TGTGCCAGTCAGACAGGGAATAGCAATCAGCCCCAGCATTTT
V: TRBV2; J: TRBJ2-7; size: NA; D: NA; CDR3: CAQAGTRAGYEQYF; DNA: TGTGCCCAAGCGGGTACTAGGGCGGGGTACGAGCAGTACTTC
V: TRBV5-1; J: TRBJ2-7; size: NA; D: NA; CDR3: CASSLDSPSYEQYF; DNA: TGCGCCAGCAGCTTGGACTCCCCCTCCTACGAGCAGTACTTC
V: TRBV5-1; J: TRBJ2-3; size: NA; D: TRBD1; CDR3: CASSLQGADTQYF; DNA: TGCGCCAGCAGCTTACAGGGGGCGGATACGCAGTATTTT
V: TRBV18; J: TRBJ2-3; size: once; D: NA; CDR3: CASSPPVEEADTQYF; DNA: TGTGCCAGCTCACCACCGGTGGAGGAGGCAGATACGCAGTATTTT
V: TRBV25-1; J: TRBJ1-5; size: NA; D: TRBD1; CDR3: CASSEGDRGNQPQHF; DNA: TGTGCCAGCAGTGAAGGGGACAGGGGCAATCAGCCCCAGCATTTT
V: TRBV4-2; J: TRBJ1-5; size: NA; D: NA; CDR3: CASSQGFGGRRSGQPQHF; DNA: TGTGCCAGCAGCCAAGGTTTCGGGGGGCGCCGAAGCGGTCAGCCCCAGCATTTT
V: TRBV6-5; J: TRBJ1-1; size: NA; D: TRBD1; CDR3: CASSEGQGITEAFF; DNA: TGTGCCAGCAGTGAAGGACAGGGGATCACTGAAGCTTTCTTT
V: TRBV2; J: TRBJ2-3; size: NA; D: TRBD1; CDR3: CASNPGQGLTDTQYF; DNA: TGTGCCAGTAATCCGGGACAGGGTTTAACAGATACGCAGTATTTT
V: TRBV6-5; J: TRBJ2-7; size: NA; D: TRBD2; CDR3: CASSPGLAPREQYF; DNA: TGTGCCAGCAGTCCCGGACTAGCCCCGAGAGAGCAGTACTTC
V: TRBV4-2; J: TRBJ2-7; size: NA; D: TRBD2; CDR3: CASSARLAGTYSYEQYF; DNA: TGTGCCAGCAGCGCACGACTAGCGGGCACCTATTCCTACGAGCAGTACTTC
V: TRBV5-1; J: TRBJ1-2; size: NA; D: TRBD1; CDR3: CASGEDRVDGYTF; DNA: TGCGCCAGCGGCGAGGACAGGGTGGACGGCTACACCTTC
V: TRBV5-1; J: TRBJ2-1; size: NA; D: NA; CDR3: CASSPIVGGNEQFF; DNA: TGCGCCAGCAGCCCAATTGTGGGAGGCAATGAGCAGTTCTTC
V: TRBV6-5; J: TRBJ2-7; size: once; D: TRBD1; CDR3: CASSLDPGQPYEQYF; DNA: TGTGCCAGCAGTCTTGACCCGGGACAGCCCTACGAGCAGTACTTC
V: TRBV9; J: TRBJ1-2; size: NA; D: NA; CDR3: CASSVVESGGDGYTF; DNA: TGTGCCAGCAGCGTAGTTGAGTCCGGAGGGGATGGCTACACCTTC
V: TRBV2; J: TRBJ1-5; size: NA; D: NA; CDR3: CASSEADSYSNQPQHF; DNA: TGTGCCAGCAGTGAGGCCGACAGCTATAGCAATCAGCCCCAGCATTTT
V: TRBV2; J: TRBJ1-2; size: NA; D: NA; CDR3: CASSLLRGDYGYTF; DNA: TGTGCCAGCAGCTTACTGCGGGGGGACTATGGCTACACCTTC
V: TRBV19; J: TRBJ1-5; size: NA; D: NA; CDR3: CASSIASGEPQHF; DNA: TGTGCCAGTAGTATTGCCTCCGGTGAGCCCCAGCATTTT
V: TRBV4-2; J: TRBJ1-2; size: once; D: NA; CDR3: CASSQAEGDYGYTF; DNA: TGTGCCAGCAGCCAAGCCGAGGGCGACTATGGCTACACCTTC